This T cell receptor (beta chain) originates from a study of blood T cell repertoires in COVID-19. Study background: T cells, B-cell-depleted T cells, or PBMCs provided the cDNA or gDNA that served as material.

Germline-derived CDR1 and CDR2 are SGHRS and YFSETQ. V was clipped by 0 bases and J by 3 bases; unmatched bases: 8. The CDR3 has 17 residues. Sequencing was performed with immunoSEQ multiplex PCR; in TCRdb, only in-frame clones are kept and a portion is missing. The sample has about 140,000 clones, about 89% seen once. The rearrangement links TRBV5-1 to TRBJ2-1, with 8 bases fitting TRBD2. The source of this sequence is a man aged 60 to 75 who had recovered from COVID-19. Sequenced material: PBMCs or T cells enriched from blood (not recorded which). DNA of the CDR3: TGCGCCAGCAGCTTGGAAGGGGCGGGGGGACACTACAATGAGCAGTTCTTC. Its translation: CASSLEGAGGHYNEQFF.